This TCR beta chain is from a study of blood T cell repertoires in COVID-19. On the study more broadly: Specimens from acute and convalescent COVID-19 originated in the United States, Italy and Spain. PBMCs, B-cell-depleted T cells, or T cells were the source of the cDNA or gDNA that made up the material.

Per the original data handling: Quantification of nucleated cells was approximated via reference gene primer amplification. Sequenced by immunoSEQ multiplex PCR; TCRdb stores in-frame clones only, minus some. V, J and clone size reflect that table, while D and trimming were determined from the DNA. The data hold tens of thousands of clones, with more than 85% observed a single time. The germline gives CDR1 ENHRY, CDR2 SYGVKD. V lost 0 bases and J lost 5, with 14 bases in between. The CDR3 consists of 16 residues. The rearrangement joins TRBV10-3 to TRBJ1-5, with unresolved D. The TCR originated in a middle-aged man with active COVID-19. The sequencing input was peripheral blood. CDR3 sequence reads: CAISESRNGIYQPQHF. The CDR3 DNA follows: TGTGCCATCAGTGAGTCCAGGAACGGAATTTATCAGCCCCAGCATTTT.